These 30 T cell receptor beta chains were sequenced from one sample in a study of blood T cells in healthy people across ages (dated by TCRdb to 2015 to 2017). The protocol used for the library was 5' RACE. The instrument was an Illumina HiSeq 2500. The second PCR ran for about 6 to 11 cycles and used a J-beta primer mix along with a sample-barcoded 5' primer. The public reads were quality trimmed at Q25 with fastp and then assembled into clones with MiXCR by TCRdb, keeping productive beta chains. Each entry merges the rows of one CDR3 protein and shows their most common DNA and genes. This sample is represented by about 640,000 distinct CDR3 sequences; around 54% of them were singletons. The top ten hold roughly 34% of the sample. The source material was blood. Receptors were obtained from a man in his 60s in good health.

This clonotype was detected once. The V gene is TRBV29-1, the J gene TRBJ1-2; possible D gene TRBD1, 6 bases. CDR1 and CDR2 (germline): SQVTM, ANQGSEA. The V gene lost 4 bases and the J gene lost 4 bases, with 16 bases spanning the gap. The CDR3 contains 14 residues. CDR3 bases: TGCAGCGTTGCGCAGGGGATCTCCATCTATGGCTACACCTTC. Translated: CSVAQGISIYGYTF.

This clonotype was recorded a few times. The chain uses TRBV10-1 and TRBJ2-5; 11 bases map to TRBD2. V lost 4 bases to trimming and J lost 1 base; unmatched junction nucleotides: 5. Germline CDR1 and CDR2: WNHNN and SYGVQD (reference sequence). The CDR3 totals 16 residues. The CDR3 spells CASSVGTSGSQETQYF. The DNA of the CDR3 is TGCGCCAGCAGTGTCGGAACTAGCGGGAGCCAAGAGACCCAGTACTTC.

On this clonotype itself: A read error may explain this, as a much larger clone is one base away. CDR3 residues: CASSLEQGNEQYF. The CDR3 region has the DNA TGTGCCAGCAGCTTAGAACAGGGCAATGAGCAGTACTTC. The rearrangement joins TRBV11-2 to TRBJ2-7; possibly TRBD1 for D (6 bases). Trimming took 0 bases from V and 7 from J, leaving 10 bases between them. The CDR3 runs 13 residues. Germline values: CDR1 SGHAT, CDR2 FQNNGV.

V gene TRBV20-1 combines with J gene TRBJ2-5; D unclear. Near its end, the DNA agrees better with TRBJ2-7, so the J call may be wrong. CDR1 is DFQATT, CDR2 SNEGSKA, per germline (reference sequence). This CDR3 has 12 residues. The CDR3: CSATDGYYEQYF. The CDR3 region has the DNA TGCAGTGCTACTGACGGTTACTACGAGCAGTACTTC.

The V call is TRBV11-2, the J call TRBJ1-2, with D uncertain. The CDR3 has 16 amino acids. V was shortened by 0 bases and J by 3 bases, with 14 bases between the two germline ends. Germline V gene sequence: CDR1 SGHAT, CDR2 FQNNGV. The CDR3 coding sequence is TGTGCCAGCAGCTTAGATCGAGGATCTACCCACTATGGCTACACCTTC. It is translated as CASSLDRGSTHYGYTF.

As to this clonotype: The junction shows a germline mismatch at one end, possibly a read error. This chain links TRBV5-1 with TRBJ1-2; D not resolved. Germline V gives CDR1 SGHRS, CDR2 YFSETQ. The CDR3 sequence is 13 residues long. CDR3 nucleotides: TGCGCCAGCAGCTTGGGACCCAACTATAGCTACACCTTC. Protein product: CASSLGPNYSYTF.

CDR3 DNA: TGTGCCAGCAGTTTTCCCTCTGCGGGGGGGGTTCCAGATACGCAGTATTTT. Amino acids: CASSFPSAGGVPDTQYF. The chain joins TRBV12-3 or TRBV12-4 to TRBJ2-3, with TRBD2 identical over 9 bases. Losses at the gene ends were 3 bases for V and 4 bases for J; bases not matched to a gene: 11. The CDR3 extends over 17 amino acids.

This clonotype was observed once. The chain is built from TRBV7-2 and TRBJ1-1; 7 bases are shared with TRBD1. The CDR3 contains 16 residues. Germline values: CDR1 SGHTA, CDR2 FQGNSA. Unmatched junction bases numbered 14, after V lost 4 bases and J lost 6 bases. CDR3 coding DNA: TGTGCCAGCAGCTCCCCCTTGACAGGGTCCGTGGCTGAAGCTTTCTTT. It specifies CASSSPLTGSVAEAFF.

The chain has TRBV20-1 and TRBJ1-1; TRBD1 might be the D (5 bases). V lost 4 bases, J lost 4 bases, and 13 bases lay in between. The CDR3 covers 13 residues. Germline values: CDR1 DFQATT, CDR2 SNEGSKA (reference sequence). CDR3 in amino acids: CSANPGPSTEAFF. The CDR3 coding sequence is TGCAGTGCTAACCCGGGACCCTCCACTGAAGCTTTCTTT.

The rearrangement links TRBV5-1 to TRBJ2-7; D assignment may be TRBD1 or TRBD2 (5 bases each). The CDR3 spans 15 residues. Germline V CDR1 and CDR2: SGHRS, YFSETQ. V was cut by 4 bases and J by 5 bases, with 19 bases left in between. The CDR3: CASSPGRRTGDEQYF. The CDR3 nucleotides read TGCGCCAGCAGCCCGGGACGTAGGACCGGGGACGAGCAGTACTTC.

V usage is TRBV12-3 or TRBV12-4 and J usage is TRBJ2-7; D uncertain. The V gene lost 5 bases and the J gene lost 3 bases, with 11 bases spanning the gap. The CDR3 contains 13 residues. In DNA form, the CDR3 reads TGTGCCAGCAGTGCCAGGACCGGCTACGAGCAGTACTTC. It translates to CASSARTGYEQYF.

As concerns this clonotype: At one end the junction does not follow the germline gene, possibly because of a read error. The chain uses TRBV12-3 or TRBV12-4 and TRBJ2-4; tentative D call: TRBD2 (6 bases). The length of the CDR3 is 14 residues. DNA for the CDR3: TGTGTCAGCAGCCTTTCCTCGGAGGGATCAGGGCAGTACTTC. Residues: CVSSLSSEGSGQYF.

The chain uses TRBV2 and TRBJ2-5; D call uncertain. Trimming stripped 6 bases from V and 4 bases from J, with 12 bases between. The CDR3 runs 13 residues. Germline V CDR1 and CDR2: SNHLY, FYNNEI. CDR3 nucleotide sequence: TGTGCCAGCAGGATTGGACGAGTAGAGACCCAGTACTTC. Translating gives CASRIGRVETQYF.

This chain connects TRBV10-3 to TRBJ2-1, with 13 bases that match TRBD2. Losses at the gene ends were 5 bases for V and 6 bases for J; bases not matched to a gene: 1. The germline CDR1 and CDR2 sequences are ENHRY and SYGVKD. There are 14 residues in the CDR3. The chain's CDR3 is CAISTSGGANEQFF. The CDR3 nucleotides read TGTGCCATCAGTACTAGCGGGGGGGCCAATGAGCAGTTCTTC.

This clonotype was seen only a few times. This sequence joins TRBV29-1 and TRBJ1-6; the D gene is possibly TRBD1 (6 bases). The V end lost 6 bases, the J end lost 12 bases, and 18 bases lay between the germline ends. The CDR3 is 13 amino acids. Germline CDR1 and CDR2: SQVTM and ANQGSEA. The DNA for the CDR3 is TGCAGCGTGGACCAGGGAGGCAGGGGACCCCTCCACTTT. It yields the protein CSVDQGGRGPLHF. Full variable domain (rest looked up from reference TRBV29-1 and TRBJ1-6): SAVISQKPSRDICQRGTSLTIQCQVDSQVTMMFWYRQQPGQSLTLIATANQGSEATYESGFVIDKFPISRPNLTFSTLTVSNMSPEDSSIYLCSVDQGGRGPLHFGNGTRLTVT.

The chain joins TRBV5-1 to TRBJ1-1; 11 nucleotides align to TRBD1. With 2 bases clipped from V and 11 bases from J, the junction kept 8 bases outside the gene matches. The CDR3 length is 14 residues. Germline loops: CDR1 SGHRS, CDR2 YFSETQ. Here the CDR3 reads CASSFSGTGGSAFF. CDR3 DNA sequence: TGCGCCAGCAGCTTCTCCGGGACAGGGGGTTCTGCTTTCTTT.

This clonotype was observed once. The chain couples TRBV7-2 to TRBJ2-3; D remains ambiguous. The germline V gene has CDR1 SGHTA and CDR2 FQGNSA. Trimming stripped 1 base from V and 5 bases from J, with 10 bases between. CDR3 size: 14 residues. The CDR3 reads CASSLGAFGDTQYF. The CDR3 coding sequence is TGTGCCAGCAGCTTAGGGGCATTCGGAGATACGCAGTATTTT.

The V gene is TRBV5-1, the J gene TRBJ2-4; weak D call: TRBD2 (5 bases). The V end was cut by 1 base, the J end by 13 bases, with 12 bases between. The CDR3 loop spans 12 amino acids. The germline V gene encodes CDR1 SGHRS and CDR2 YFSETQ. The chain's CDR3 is CASSLTGNGQYF. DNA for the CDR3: TGCGCCAGCAGCTTGACGGGGAACGGGCAGTACTTC.

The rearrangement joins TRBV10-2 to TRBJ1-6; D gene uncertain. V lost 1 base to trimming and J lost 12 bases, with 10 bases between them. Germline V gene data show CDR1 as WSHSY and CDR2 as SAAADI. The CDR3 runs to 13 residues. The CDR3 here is CASSEWRQLPLHF. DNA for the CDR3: TGCGCCAGCAGTGAGTGGCGGCAGTTACCCCTCCACTTT.

In DNA, the CDR3 is TGCAGCGTTGAGCCAGGGAAAAACACTGAAGCTTTCTTT. It translates to CSVEPGKNTEAFF. The rearrangement links TRBV29-1 to TRBJ1-1; D might be TRBD1 (5 bases). The CDR3 sequence is 13 residues long. Trimming shortened V by 3 bases and J by 2 bases, and 10 bases separated the two germline ends. The V gene's germline CDR1 is SQVTM and CDR2 ANQGSEA.

The CDR3 DNA sequence: TGCAGCGTTGATGGCAGGGCTCGGACGGGGGCCCAGTACTTC. This codes for CSVDGRARTGAQYF. The chain joins TRBV29-1 to TRBJ2-5, with D perhaps TRBD2 (6 bases). Trimming took 3 bases from V and 9 from J, leaving 20 bases between them. CDR1 and CDR2 from the germline V gene are SQVTM and ANQGSEA. This CDR3 is 14 amino acids long.

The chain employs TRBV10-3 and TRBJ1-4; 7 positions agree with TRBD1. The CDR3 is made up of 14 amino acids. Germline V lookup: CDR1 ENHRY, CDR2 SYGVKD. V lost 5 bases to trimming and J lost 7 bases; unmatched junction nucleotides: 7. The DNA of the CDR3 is TGTGCCATCAGTTCGACAGGGAGGGGTGAAAAACTGTTTTTT. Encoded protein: CAISSTGRGEKLFF.

CDR3 sequence: CASSRAPGPSDTGELFF. The CDR3 DNA is TGTGCCAGCAGCCGAGCCCCGGGTCCCTCGGACACCGGGGAGCTGTTTTTT. This chain uses TRBV27 with TRBJ2-2; D ambiguous. The CDR3 has 17 residues. Trimming took 6 bases from V and 3 from J, leaving 20 bases between them. The V gene's germline CDR1 is MNHEY and CDR2 SMNVEV (reference sequence).

Here the CDR3 reads CASSPQARDGQTQYF. CDR3 sequence (DNA): TGTGCCAGCTCACCACAAGCGAGGGACGGGCAGACCCAGTACTTC. The chain recombines TRBV18 with TRBJ2-7, with D perhaps assigned TRBD1 or TRBD2 (5 bases each). Near its end, the DNA agrees better with TRBJ2-5, so the J call may be wrong. This CDR3 is built from 15 residues. Germline V gene sequence: CDR1 KGHSH, CDR2 LQKENI.

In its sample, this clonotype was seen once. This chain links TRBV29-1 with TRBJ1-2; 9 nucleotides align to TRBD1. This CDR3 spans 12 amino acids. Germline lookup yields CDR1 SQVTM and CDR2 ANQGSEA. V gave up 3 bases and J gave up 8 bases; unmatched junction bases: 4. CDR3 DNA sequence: TGCAGCGTTGAGAGGACAGGGGCGGGCTACACCTTC. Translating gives CSVERTGAGYTF.

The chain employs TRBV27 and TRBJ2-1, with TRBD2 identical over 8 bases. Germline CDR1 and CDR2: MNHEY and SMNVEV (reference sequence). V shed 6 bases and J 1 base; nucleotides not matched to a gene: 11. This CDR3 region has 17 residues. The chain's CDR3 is CASSPRSSGVSYNEQFF. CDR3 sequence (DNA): TGTGCCAGCAGCCCCCGGAGTAGCGGGGTATCCTACAATGAGCAGTTCTTC.

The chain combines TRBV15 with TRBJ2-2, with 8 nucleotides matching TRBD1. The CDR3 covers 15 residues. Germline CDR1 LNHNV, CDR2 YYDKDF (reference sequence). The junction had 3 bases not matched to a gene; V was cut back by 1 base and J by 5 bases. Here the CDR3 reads CATSRGDRQTGELFF. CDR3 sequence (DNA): TGTGCCACCAGCAGAGGGGACAGGCAAACCGGGGAGCTGTTTTTT.

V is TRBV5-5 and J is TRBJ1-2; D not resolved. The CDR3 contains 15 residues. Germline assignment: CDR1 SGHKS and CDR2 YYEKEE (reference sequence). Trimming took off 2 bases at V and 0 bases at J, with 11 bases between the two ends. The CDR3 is CASSFLPESNYGYTF. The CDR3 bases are TGTGCCAGCAGCTTTCTCCCGGAATCTAACTATGGCTACACCTTC. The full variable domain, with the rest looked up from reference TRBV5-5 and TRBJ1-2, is DAGVTQSPTHLIKTRGQQVTLRCSPISGHKSVSWYQQVLGQGPQFIFQYYEKEERGRGNFPDRFSARQFPNYSSELNVNALLLGDSALYLCASSFLPESNYGYTFGSGTRLTVV.

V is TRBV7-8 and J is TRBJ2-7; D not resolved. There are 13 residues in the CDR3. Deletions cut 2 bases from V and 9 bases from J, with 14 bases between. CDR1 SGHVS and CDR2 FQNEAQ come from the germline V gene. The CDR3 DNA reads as TGTGCCAGCAGCTTACTAGAGCTTACGGGGCAGTACTTC. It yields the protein CASSLLELTGQYF.

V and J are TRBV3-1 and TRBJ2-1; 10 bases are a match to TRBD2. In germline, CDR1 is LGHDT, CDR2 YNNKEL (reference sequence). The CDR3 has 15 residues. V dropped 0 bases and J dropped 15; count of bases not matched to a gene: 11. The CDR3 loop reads CASSQESGGAPGPFF. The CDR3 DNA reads TGTGCCAGCAGCCAAGAGAGCGGGGGGGCTCCTGGTCCGTTCTTC.